This TCR beta chain was retrieved from a study of blood T cell repertoires in COVID-19. Study information: Sites in the United States, Italy and Spain provided acute and convalescent COVID-19 samples. T cells, B-cell-depleted T cells, or PBMCs provided the cDNA or gDNA that served as material.

V shed 5 bases, J shed 6 bases, and the junction held 7 bases outside the gene matches. Germline V gene data show CDR1 as SGHTA and CDR2 as FQGTGA. CDR3 size: 15 residues. Per the original methods: For nucleated cells, counts were estimated from reference gene primer amplification. Repertoires were generated with immunoSEQ multiplex PCR, while TCRdb's copy carries only in-frame clones and drops some. V, J and clone size are taken as reported in that table, and D and trimming were inferred from the DNA itself. The sample has over 250,000 clones, approximately 83% seen once. The sequence derives from a woman between 50 and 59 years old who had recovered from COVID-19. The sequencing sample was made of peripheral blood. This chain links TRBV7-3 with TRBJ2-2; 9 bases line up with TRBD1. CDR3 residues: CASSRGQGSPGELFF. The CDR3 DNA is TGTGCCAGCAGCCGGGGACAGGGTTCACCCGGGGAGCTGTTTTTT. Combining the CDR3 with reference TRBV7-3 and TRBJ2-2 gives the whole variable domain GAGVSQTPSNKVTEKGKYVELRCDPISGHTALYWYRQSLGQGPEFLIYFQGTGAADDSGLPNDRFFAVRPEGSVSTLKIQRTERGDSAVYLCASSRGQGSPGELFFGEGSRLTVL.